This T cell receptor beta chain was sequenced in a study of blood T cell repertoires in COVID-19 (TCRdb year 2020). A note on the overall study: Collaborator samples came from the United States, Italy and Spain and covered acute and convalescent phases of COVID-19. Sample metadata almost always included a de-identified subject ID, COVID-19 status, age in years and sex. Where available, HLA class I and class II types were obtained from metadata supplied by the sample provider rather than from assay-based typing. Samples were obtained from the ongoing ImmuneRACE study (first 160 participants) and from 1,254 subjects provided by 6 global collaborators. The material from the prospective study consisted of cDNA or gDNA derived from T cells, B-cell-depleted T cells, or PBMCs. The repertoires were released in a freely available public database intended as a resource for research on the immune response to SARS-CoV-2. Subjects who had been exposed to COVID-19, were actively infected with it, or had recovered from it provided the deeply sampled blood TCRbeta repertoires that made up the dataset. What the authors observed across the whole study: Clinical and demographic metadata were provided uncurated, with the amount varying by source and participant.

The immunoSEQ Assay, a bias-controlled multiplex PCR, was used to amplify TCRbeta CDR3 regions from genomic DNA. In the source study's methods: The number of nucleated cells in each sample was estimated by amplification of reference gene primers within the assay. Sequence reads were collapsed and filtered to measure the absolute abundance of every unique TCRbeta CDR3 rearrangement. Productive Simpson clonality was computed per sample as the square root of Simpson's diversity index over productive rearrangements. The source is immuneACCESS, and TCRdb retained only in-frame sequences with V and J called. Part of the clones is not carried over; for the studies checked, unresolved V genes explain less than half of this, and the remainder is unexplained. V and J calls and clone size are as listed in that table; D and trimming were resolved from the DNA. The sample data list about 130,000 clones, and about 80% of these were observed just once. The ten largest clones represent 3% to 3.5% of the sample.

Comments on this clone: Its antigen is currently not known. Per-base quality was not reported, and no clone a single base away is much larger than it.

Collaborating institutions collected whole blood in K2EDTA tubes following their own protocols. For TCRbeta analysis, collaborator samples were shipped as frozen whole blood, as isolated PBMCs, or as DNA extracted from either sample type. CDR1 and CDR2 are drawn from the germline V gene: SGHRS, YFSETQ. The junction shows trimming of 0 bases on V and 0 bases on J, plus 12 bases between the germline ends. Measured from the cysteine to the phenylalanine, the CDR3 is 17 residues long. Only the CDR3 DNA is retained, 51 bases long and in frame from the first base. In this chain, TRBV5-1 is recombined with TRBJ2-2; possibly the D gene is TRBD1, per 6 matching bases. Sequenced input: peripheral blood. This sequence was found in a woman older than 75 with acute or convalescent COVID-19. The bases are TGCGCCAGCAGCTTGGAGAGAGGGGGTGCGAACACCGGGGAGCTGTTTTTT. Its translation is CASSLERGGANTGELFF.